This T cell receptor beta chain was retrieved from a study of OX40 agonist ivuxolimab in advanced cancers. Libraries were prepared by immunoSEQ multiplex PCR; TCRdb keeps only in-frame clonotypes and omits some of them. Seen here are tens of thousands of clones, roughly 80% observed once, and the top ten hold approximately 24%. Germline assignment: CDR1 SGDLS and CDR2 YYNGEE. V gave up 1 base and J gave up 3 bases; unmatched junction bases: 6. The CDR3 totals 15 residues. This clone came up once. This clonotype originated in an adult with an advanced solid tumor such as melanoma, head and neck, liver or kidney cancer. The rearrangement joins TRBV9 to TRBJ2-7; 8 nucleotides align to TRBD2. This specimen consisted of CD4+ or CD8+ T cells sorted from blood, obtained in a trial of the OX40 agonist ivuxolimab. The CDR3 nucleotides read TGTGCCAGCAGCGTAAGCGGGAGTAACAACTACGAGCAGTACTTC. Translation: CASSVSGSNNYEQYF.